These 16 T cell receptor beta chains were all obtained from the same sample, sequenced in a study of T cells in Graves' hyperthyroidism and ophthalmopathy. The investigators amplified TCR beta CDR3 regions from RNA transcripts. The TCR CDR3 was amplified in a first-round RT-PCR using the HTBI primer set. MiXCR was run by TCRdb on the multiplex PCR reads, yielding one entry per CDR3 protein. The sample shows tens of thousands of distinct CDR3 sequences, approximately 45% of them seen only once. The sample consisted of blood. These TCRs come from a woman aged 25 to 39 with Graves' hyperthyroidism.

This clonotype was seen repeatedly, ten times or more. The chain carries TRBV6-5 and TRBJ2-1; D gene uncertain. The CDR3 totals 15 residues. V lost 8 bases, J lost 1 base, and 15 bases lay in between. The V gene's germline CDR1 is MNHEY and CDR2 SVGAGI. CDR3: CASPLLGNSYNEQFF. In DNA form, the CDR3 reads TGTGCCAGCCCTCTTCTGGGAAATTCCTACAATGAGCAGTTCTTC.

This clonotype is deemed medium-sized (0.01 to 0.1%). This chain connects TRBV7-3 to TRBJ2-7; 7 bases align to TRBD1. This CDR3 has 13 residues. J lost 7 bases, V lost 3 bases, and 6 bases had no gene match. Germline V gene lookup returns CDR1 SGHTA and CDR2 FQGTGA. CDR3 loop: CASSLVRGSEQYF. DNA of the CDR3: TGTGCCAGCAGCTTGGTCAGGGGGAGTGAGCAGTACTTC.

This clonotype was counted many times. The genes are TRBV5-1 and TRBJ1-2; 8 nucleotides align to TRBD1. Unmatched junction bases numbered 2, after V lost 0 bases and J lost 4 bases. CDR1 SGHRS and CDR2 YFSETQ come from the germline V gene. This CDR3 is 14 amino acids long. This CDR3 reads CASSLVQGVYGYTF. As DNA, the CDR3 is TGCGCCAGCAGCTTGGTACAGGGGGTCTATGGCTACACCTTC. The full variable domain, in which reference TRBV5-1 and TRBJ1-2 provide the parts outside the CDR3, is KAGVTQTPRYLIKTRGQQVTLSCSPISGHRSVSWYQQTPGQGLQFLFEYFSETQRNKGNFPGRFSGRQFSNSRSEMNVSTLELGDSALYLCASSLVQGVYGYTFGSGTRLTVV.

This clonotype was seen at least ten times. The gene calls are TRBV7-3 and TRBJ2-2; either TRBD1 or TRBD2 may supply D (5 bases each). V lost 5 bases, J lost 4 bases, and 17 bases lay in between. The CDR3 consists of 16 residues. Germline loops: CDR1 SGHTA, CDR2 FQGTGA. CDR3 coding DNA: TGTGCCAGCAGCCCTGAAAGGGGACCCGCCACCGGGGAGCTGTTTTTT. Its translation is CASSPERGPATGELFF.

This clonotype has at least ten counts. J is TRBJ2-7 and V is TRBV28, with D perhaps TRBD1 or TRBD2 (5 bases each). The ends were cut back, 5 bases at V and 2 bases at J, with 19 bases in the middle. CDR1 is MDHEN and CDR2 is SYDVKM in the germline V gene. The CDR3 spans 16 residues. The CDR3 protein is CASSMPGLRGPYEQYF. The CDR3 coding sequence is TGTGCCAGCAGTATGCCGGGGCTTAGGGGCCCCTACGAGCAGTACTTC.

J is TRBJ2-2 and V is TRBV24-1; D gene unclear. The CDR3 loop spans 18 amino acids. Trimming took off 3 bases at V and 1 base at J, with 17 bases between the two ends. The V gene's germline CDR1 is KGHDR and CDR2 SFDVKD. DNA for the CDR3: TGTGCCACCAGTGATCCAGCTAGAGATTCCCGGAACACCGGGGAGCTGTTTTTT. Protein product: CATSDPARDSRNTGELFF.

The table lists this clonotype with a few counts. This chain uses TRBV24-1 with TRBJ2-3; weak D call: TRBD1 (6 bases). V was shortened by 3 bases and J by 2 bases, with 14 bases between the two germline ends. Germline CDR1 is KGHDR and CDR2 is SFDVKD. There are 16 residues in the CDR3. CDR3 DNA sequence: TGTGCCACCAGTGATCCGACCGGGACATACACAGATACGCAGTATTTT. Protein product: CATSDPTGTYTDTQYF.

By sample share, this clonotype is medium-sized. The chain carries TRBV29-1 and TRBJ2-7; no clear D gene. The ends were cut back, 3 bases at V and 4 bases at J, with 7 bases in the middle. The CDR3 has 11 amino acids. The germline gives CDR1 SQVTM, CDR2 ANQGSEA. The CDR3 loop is CSVDLGYEQYF. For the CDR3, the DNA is TGCAGCGTTGATCTGGGTTACGAGCAGTACTTC.

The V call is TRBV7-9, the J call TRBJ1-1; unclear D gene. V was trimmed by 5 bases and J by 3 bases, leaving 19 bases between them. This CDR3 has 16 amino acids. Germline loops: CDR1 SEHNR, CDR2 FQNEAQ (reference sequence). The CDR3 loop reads CASSPVPIAPDTEAFF. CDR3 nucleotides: TGTGCCAGCAGCCCAGTTCCGATAGCGCCGGACACTGAAGCTTTCTTT.

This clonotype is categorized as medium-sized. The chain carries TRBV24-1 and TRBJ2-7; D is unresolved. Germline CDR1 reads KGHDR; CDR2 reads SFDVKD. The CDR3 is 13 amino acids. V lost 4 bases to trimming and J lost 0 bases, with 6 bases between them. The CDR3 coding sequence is TGTGCCACCAGTGAGGCCGGCTCCTACGAGCAGTACTTC. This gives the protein CATSEAGSYEQYF.

The CDR3 protein is CASSNRDRGHNEQFF. In DNA form, the CDR3 reads TGCGCCAGCAGCAACCGGGACAGGGGGCATAATGAGCAGTTCTTC. The chain uses TRBV5-1 and TRBJ2-1; 12 bases map to TRBD1. The trim removed 4 bases at V and 7 bases at J, leaving 6 bases unmatched. Germline CDR1 SGHRS, CDR2 YFSETQ. This CDR3 contains 15 residues.

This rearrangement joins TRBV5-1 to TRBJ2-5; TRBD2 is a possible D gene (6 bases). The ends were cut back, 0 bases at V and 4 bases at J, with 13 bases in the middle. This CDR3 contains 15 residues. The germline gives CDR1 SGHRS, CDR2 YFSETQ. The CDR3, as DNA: TGCGCCAGCAGCTTGGTCCCTAGCGACGGAGAGACCCAGTACTTC. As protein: CASSLVPSDGETQYF.

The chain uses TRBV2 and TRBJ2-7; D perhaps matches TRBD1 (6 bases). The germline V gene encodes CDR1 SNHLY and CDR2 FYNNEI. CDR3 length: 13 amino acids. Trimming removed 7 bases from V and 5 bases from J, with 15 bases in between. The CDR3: CASNTGLLDEQYF. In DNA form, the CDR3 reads TGTGCCAGCAACACAGGGCTTCTCGACGAGCAGTACTTC. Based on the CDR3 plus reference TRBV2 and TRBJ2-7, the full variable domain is EPEVTQTPSHQVTQMGQEVILRCVPISNHLYFYWYRQILGQKVEFLVSFYNNEISEKSEIFDDQFSVERPDGSNFTLKIRSTKLEDSAMYFCASNTGLLDEQYFGPGTRLTVT.

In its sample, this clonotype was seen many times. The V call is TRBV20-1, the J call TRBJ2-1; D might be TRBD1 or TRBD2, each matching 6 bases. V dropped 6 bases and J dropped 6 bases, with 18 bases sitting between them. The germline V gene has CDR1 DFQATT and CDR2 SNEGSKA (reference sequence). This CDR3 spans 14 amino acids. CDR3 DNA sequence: TGCAGTGCCCCGTTAGGGGGGTCGGGCAATGAGCAGTTCTTC. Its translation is CSAPLGGSGNEQFF.

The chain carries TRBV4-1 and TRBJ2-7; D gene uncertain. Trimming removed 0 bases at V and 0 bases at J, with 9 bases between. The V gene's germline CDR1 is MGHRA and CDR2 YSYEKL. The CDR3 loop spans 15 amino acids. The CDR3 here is CASSQDSANSYEQYF. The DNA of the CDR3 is TGCGCCAGCAGCCAAGATTCAGCGAACTCCTACGAGCAGTACTTC.

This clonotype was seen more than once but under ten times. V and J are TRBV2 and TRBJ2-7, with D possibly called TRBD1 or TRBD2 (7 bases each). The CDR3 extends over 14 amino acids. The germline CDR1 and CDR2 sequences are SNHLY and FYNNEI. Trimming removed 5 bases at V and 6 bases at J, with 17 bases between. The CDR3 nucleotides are TGTGCCAGCAGTACAATTGACAGGGAGGGCGAGCAGTACTTC. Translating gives CASSTIDREGEQYF.